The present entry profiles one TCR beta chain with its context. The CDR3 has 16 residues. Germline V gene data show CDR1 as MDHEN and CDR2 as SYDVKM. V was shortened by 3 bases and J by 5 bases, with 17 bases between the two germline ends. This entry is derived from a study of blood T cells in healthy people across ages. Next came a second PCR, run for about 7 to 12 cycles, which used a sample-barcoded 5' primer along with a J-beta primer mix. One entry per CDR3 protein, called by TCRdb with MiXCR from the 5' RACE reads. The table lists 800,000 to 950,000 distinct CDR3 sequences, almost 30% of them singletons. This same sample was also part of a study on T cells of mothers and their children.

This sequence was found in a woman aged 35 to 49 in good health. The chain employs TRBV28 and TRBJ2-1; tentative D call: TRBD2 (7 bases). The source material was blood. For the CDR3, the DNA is TGTGCCAGCAGTTTCTTAATCACGGGGGGCAACAATGAGCAGTTCTTC. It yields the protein CASSFLITGGNNEQFF.